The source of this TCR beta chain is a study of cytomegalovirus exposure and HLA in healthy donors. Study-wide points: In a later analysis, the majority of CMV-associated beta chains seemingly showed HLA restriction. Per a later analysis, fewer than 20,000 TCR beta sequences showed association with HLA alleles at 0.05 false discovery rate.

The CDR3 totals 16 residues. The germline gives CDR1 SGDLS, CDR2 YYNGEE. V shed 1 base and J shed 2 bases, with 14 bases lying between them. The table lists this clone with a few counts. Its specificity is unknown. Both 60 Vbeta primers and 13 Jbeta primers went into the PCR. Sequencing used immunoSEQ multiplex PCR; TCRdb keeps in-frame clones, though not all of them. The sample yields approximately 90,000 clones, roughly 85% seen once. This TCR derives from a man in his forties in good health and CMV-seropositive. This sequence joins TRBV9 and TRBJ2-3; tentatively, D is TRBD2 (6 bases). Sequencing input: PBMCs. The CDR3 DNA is TGTGCCAGCAGCGTAAGGGGAGGAGTGGACACAGATACGCAGTATTTT. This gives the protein CASSVRGGVDTDTQYF.